Shown below are 12 T cell receptor beta chains from a single sample sequenced in a study of cytomegalovirus exposure and HLA in healthy donors. Amplification used 60 Vbeta primers and 13 Jbeta primers. This table comes from immunoSEQ multiplex PCR, and its TCRdb copy is limited to in-frame clones, with some not included. The sample has approximately 120,000 clones; about 81% are singletons. The sample was PBMCs. The receptor set was obtained from a young woman in good health and CMV-seronegative.

Note on this clone: At one boundary the junction diverges from the germline segment, which might be a read error. V gene TRBV7-9 combines with J gene TRBJ1-2; D may be TRBD1 (6 bases). Germline V gene lookup returns CDR1 SEHNR and CDR2 FQNEAQ (reference sequence). This CDR3 region has 14 residues. The CDR3 protein is CSSSSGGRGYGYTF. CDR3 DNA sequence: TGTTCCAGCAGCTCGGGGGGGCGCGGGTATGGCTACACCTTC.

The rearrangement links TRBV18 to TRBJ1-2; a possible D gene is TRBD1 (5 bases). Deletions cut 3 bases from V and 8 bases from J, with 13 bases between. The V gene's germline CDR1 is KGHSH and CDR2 LQKENI. The length of the CDR3 is 13 residues. Written as DNA, the CDR3 is TGTGCCAGCTCACCCGGAGGGGCCAGGGGCTACACCTTC. Residues: CASSPGGARGYTF.

The CDR3 bases are TGCGCCAGCAGCCAAGAAAGGGGGACACCAGTTGGAAACACCATATATTTT. It codes for CASSQERGTPVGNTIYF. The chain is built from TRBV4-1 and TRBJ1-3; D possibly corresponds to TRBD1 (6 bases). Trimming pared 0 bases from V and 3 bases from J, leaving 15 bases between. This CDR3 contains 17 residues. Germline-derived CDR1 and CDR2 are MGHRA and YSYEKL.

Details on this clone: Germline is not matched at one junction end, which may reflect a read error. The chain is built from TRBV7-9 and TRBJ2-7; 7 nucleotides match TRBD1. The CDR3 runs 14 residues. Germline CDR1 reads SEHNR; CDR2 reads FQNEAQ (reference sequence). This CDR3 reads CASSLEGTVYKQYF. The CDR3 DNA sequence: TGTGCCAGCAGCTTAGAGGGGACAGTCTACAAGCAGTACTTC.

The V gene is TRBV5-1, the J gene TRBJ1-2, with 8 bases identical to TRBD1. The germline CDR1 and CDR2 sequences are SGHRS and YFSETQ. The CDR3 contains 15 residues. Losses at the gene ends were 3 bases for V and 1 base for J; bases not matched to a gene: 5. The CDR3 sequence is CASSSTRGLNYGYTF. CDR3 sequence (DNA): TGCGCCAGCAGCTCGACCAGGGGGCTTAACTATGGCTACACCTTC.

The count of this clone is one. CDR3 protein: CASSLYVGRTYEQYF. The CDR3 region has the DNA TGTGCCAGCAGCTTATACGTGGGGAGGACCTACGAGCAGTACTTC. The chain is built from TRBV7-8 and TRBJ2-7, with a weak D call TRBD2 (6 bases). The CDR3 loop spans 15 amino acids. The V end was cut by 2 bases, the J end by 2 bases, with 13 bases between. CDR1 is SGHVS, CDR2 FQNEAQ, per germline.

The chain joins TRBV7-9 to TRBJ1-2; 8 positions match TRBD1. V lost 1 base and J lost 8; bases outside the gene matches: 6. CDR3 length equals 14 residues. Germline-derived CDR1 and CDR2 are SEHNR and FQNEAQ (reference sequence). Here the CDR3 DNA reads TGTGCCAGCAGCTTAGGTCTACAGGGGGGCGGCTACACCTTC. Encoded protein: CASSLGLQGGGYTF. The whole variable domain, remainder taken from reference TRBV7-9 and TRBJ1-2, is DTGVSQNPRHKITKRGQNVTFRCDPISEHNRLYWYRQTLGQGPEFLTYFQNEAQLEKSRLLSDRFSAERPKGSFSTLEIQRTEQGDSAMYLCASSLGLQGGGYTFGSGTRLTVV.

This chain connects TRBV5-1 to TRBJ2-2; 14 nucleotides agree with TRBD2. This CDR3 comprises 18 residues. The germline V gene has CDR1 SGHRS and CDR2 YFSETQ. Germline trimming cut 4 bases from V and 4 bases from J; bases unmatched to any gene: 9. The DNA for the CDR3 is TGCGCCAGCAGCCTCGGGGGGGGACTAGCGGGAGTCACCGGGGAGCTGTTTTTT. It is translated as CASSLGGGLAGVTGELFF. The complete variable domain, with remaining parts taken from reference TRBV5-1 and TRBJ2-2, reads KAGVTQTPRYLIKTRGQQVTLSCSPISGHRSVSWYQQTPGQGLQFLFEYFSETQRNKGNFPGRFSGRQFSNSRSEMNVSTLELGDSALYLCASSLGGGLAGVTGELFFGEGSRLTVL.

This clone was seen a handful of times. The rearrangement joins TRBV7-9 to TRBJ1-1; 8 positions agree with TRBD1. Germline CDR1 is SEHNR and CDR2 is FQNEAQ (reference sequence). V lost 5 bases and J lost 4; bases outside the gene matches: 12. The CDR3 runs to 16 residues. The CDR3 loop is CASSRTGPRVGTEAFF. The CDR3 nucleotides read TGTGCCAGCAGCCGGACAGGGCCGCGGGTGGGCACTGAAGCTTTCTTT.

This chain joins TRBV9 and TRBJ2-7; TRBD1 matches 7 bases. CDR1 is SGDLS and CDR2 is YYNGEE in the germline V gene. CDR3 size: 16 residues. The trim removed 0 bases at V and 2 bases at J, leaving 8 bases unmatched. The CDR3 protein is CASSVDGRGNTYEQYF. The DNA of the CDR3 is TGTGCCAGCAGCGTAGATGGCAGGGGGAATACCTACGAGCAGTACTTC.

This clone was detected only a few times. The gene calls are TRBV7-2 and TRBJ1-1; D is unresolved. Between the trimmed V and J ends, which lost 5 bases and 1 base, there was a span of 11 bases. Germline loops: CDR1 SGHTA, CDR2 FQGNSA. This CDR3 has 14 amino acids. CDR3 in amino acids: CASSPGGSNTEAFF. The CDR3 nucleotides are TGTGCCAGCAGCCCGGGCGGGTCGAACACTGAAGCTTTCTTT.

The chain carries TRBV4-2 and TRBJ1-6; no reliable D call. The CDR3 has 15 residues. CDR1 is LGHNA and CDR2 is YNFKEQ in the germline V gene. The germline V and J ends were trimmed by 3 bases and 7 bases, with 13 bases remaining between them. The CDR3 DNA reads TGTGCCAGCAGCCAGAGACGGGATCCCAATTCACCCCTCCACTTT. Translation: CASSQRRDPNSPLHF.